This is a list of T cell receptor beta chains from one sample in a study of T cell responses to AZD1222 COVID-19 vaccine. Sequencing used immunoSEQ multiplex PCR; TCRdb keeps in-frame clones, though not all of them. The data show approximately 110,000 clones, more than 70% seen once. The specimen comprised peripheral blood, sampled 28 days after the second AZD1222 dose. These receptors came from an adult who received the AZD1222 COVID-19 vaccine. CDR3s include the opening cysteine and the closing phenylalanine or tryptophan.

V: TRBV5-1
CDR3: CASRPGTSGGASYEQYF

V: TRBV19
CDR3: CASTDAGTGPSGQFF

V: TRBV2
CDR3: CASTTGHTEAFF

V: TRBV3-1/TRBV3-2
CDR3: CASSPRVRGRVVGGYTF

V: TRBV19
CDR3: CASRPTQMGGGYGYTF

V: TRBV28
CDR3: CASSQGAGETQYF

V: TRBV10-3
CDR3: CGAAGGQGDTQYF

V: TRBV5-1
CDR3: CASSFSGTGGTEAFF

V: TRBV6-5
CDR3: CASSFGGRGYTF

V: TRBV19
CDR3: CASQLGGRYNEQFF